The T cell receptor (beta chain) under discussion was sequenced for a study of blood T cell repertoires in COVID-19. As for the study in general: COVID-19 samples collected from the United States, Italy and Spain covered acute and convalescent phases. PBMCs, B-cell-depleted T cells, or T cells provided the cDNA or gDNA that made up the material.

As to this clone: An end of the junction does not agree with germline; a read error may underlie this.

Seattle-derived patients entered the study during active infection and were followed longitudinally. CDR3 length: 13 residues. The germline CDR1 and CDR2 sequences are SGHTA and FQGNSA. In the original processing: Nucleated cell number was recorded as an estimate derived from reference gene primer amplification. Profiled with immunoSEQ multiplex PCR; TCRdb holds only in-frame clones, not every one. V and J calls and clone size come straight from that table; D and trimming were deduced from the DNA. The sample contains 150,000 to 200,000 clones, approximately 95% of which appear only once. The sequencing sample was made of peripheral blood. The receptor's source is a woman aged 55-70 years with COVID-19, enrolled during active disease. The V call is TRBV7-2, the J call TRBJ2-7; 7 bases match TRBD1. The CDR3, as DNA: TGTGCCAGCGGCTTTTCCAGGGGGTTCGAGCAGTACTTC. Translated, it gives CASGFSRGFEQYF.